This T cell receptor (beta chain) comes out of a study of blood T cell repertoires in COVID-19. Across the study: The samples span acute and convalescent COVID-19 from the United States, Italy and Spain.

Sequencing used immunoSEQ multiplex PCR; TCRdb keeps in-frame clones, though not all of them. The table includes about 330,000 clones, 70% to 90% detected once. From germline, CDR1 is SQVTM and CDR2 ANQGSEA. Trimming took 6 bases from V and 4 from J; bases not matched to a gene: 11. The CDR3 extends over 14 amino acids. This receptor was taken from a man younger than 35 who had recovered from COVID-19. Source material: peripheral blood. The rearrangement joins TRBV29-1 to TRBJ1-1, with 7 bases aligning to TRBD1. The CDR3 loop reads CSVALQGYGTEAFF. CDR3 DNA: TGCAGCGTGGCACTACAGGGGTACGGCACTGAAGCTTTCTTT.